This T cell receptor (beta chain) was captured in a study of response to subunit inactivated influenza vaccine. Study conclusions and caveats: Authors proposed each seasonal influenza vaccination draws in few new T cells.

CDR1 and CDR2 from the germline V gene are SQVTM and ANQGSEA. V gave up 3 bases and J gave up 8 bases; unmatched junction bases: 9. This CDR3 has 13 residues. This clonotype was observed a few times. Its antigen is as yet unknown. MiXCR, applied by TCRdb to the RT-PCR reads, yields one record per CDR3 protein. The data show 500,000 to 600,000 distinct CDR3 sequences, with about an eighth seen just once and roughly 13% held by the top ten. This sequence was found in a man aged 50 or older who received an inactivated influenza vaccine. The genes are TRBV29-1 and TRBJ1-2, with TRBD1 identical over 7 bases. The sample consisted of PBMCs from blood, taken more than 35 days after vaccination. CDR3 loop: CSVDRGGANGYTF. In DNA form, the CDR3 reads TGCAGCGTTGACCGAGGGGGCGCGAACGGCTACACCTTC.